Presented here are 2 T cell receptor beta chains from one specimen sequenced in a study of naive and memory T cell subsets. Their recognized antigens are unknown. An equimolar mix of two oligonucleotides served as the beta constant-region primer for TRBC1 and TRBC2. Ligated cDNA was amplified by four rounds of PCR with nested alpha and beta constant-region primers and SP2. Each CDR3 protein is one row after TCRdb ran MiXCR on the UMI-ligation and nested PCR reads. The data show around 140,000 distinct CDR3 sequences, approximately 20% seen once. General study findings and limits: Naive repertoires, especially CD8, held a few larger clonotypes, possibly memory cells re-expressing CD45RA.

The sequencing sample was made of naive CD8+ T cells from blood. The receptors come from a human donor in good health.

The table lists this clonotype with a few counts. This chain uses TRBV7-9 with TRBJ2-7; D not resolved. Trimming cost V 5 bases and J 2 bases, with 13 bases left between them. Germline CDR1 is SEHNR and CDR2 is FQNEAQ (reference sequence). CDR3 size: 14 residues. The CDR3 is CASSPHDTAYEQYF. In DNA, the CDR3 is TGTGCCAGCAGCCCTCATGACACTGCCTACGAGCAGTACTTC.

This rearrangement joins TRBV27 to TRBJ1-1; D is perhaps TRBD1 (5 bases). Germline assignment: CDR1 MNHEY and CDR2 SMNVEV (reference sequence). With 6 bases removed from V and 0 bases from J, the gap between germline ends came to 17 bases. This CDR3 comprises 16 residues. CDR3 region: CASSHFGGALNTEAFF. The CDR3 bases are TGTGCCAGCAGCCACTTCGGGGGAGCCCTGAACACTGAAGCTTTCTTT.